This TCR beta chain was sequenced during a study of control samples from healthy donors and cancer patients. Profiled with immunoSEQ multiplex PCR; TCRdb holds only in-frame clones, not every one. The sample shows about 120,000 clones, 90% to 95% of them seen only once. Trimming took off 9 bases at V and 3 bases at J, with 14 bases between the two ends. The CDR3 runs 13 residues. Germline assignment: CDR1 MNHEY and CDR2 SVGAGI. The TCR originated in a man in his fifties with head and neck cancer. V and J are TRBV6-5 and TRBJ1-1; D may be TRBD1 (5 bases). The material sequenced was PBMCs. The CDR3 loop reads CASWGPGHTEAFF. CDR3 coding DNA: TGTGCCAGTTGGGGCCCGGGTCACACTGAAGCTTTCTTT.